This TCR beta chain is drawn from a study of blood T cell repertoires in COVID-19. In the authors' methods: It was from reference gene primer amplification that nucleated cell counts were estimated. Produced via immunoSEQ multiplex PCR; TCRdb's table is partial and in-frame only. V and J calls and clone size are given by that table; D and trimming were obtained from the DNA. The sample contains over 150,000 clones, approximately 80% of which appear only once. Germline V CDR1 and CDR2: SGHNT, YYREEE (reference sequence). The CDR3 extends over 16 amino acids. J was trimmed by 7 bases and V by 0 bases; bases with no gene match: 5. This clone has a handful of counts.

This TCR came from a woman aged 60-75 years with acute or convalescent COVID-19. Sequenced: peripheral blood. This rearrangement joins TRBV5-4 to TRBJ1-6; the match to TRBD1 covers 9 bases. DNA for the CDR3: TGTGCCAGCAGCTTGGGGGTTGGGACAGGGAATTCACCCCTCCACTTT. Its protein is CASSLGVGTGNSPLHF.